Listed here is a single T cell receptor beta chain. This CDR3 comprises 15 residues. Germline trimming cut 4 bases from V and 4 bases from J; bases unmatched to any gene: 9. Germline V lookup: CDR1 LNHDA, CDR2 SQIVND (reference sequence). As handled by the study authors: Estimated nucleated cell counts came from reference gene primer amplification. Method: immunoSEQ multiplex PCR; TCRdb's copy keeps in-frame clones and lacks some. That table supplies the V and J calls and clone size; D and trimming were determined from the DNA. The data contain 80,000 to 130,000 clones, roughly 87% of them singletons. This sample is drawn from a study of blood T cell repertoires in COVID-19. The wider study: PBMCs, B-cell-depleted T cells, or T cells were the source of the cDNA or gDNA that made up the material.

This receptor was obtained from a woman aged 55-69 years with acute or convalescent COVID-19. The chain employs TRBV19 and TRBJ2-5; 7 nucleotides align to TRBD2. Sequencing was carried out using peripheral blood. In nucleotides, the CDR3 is TGTGCCAGTAGTAGTATAACGGGAGGCGGAGAGACCCAGTACTTC. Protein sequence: CASSSITGGGETQYF.